The count of the clone carrying this TCR beta chain is one. This sample was taken from a study of blood T cell repertoires in COVID-19. Background on the study: Sites across the United States, Italy and Spain contributed samples from acute and convalescent COVID-19. Nucleic acid was either cDNA or gDNA, and it came from T cells, B-cell-depleted T cells, or PBMCs.

As handled by the study authors: Amplification of reference gene primers provided the estimated nucleated cell counts. TCRdb's table, derived via immunoSEQ multiplex PCR, lists solely in-frame clones and lacks some. Clone size and V and J calls were adopted from that table, with D and trimming inferred from the DNA. In the table there are roughly 150,000 clones, 79% of which are singletons. Germline CDR1 and CDR2: GTSNPN and SVGIG (reference sequence). Trimming cost V 5 bases and J 9 bases, with 8 bases left between them. The CDR3 runs 11 residues. The specimen was peripheral blood. The chain uses TRBV30 and TRBJ1-6, with TRBD1 as a possible D gene (5 bases). This sequence originates from a man aged 45-65 years with active or convalescent COVID-19. CDR3 nucleotides: TGTGCCTGGGGGACGGGTTCACCCCTCCACTTT. Its protein is CAWGTGSPLHF.